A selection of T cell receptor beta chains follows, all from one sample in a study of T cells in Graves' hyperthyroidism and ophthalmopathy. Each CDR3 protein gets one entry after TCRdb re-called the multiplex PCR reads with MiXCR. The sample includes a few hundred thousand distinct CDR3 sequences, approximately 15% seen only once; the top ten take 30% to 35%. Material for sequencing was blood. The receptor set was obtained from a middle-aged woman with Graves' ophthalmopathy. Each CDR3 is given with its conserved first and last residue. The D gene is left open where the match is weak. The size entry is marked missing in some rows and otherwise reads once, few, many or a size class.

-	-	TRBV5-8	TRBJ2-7	CASSLAYGAYEQYF	TGTGCCAGCAGCTTGGCCTATGGGGCCTACGAGCAGTACTTC
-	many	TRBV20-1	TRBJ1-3	CSAAKTVAPDTIYF	TGCAGTGCCGCGAAGACAGTCGCCCCGGACACCATATATTTT
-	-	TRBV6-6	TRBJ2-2	CASSYATGGGLFF	TGTGCCAGCAGTTACGCAACCGGAGGGGGACTGTTTTTT
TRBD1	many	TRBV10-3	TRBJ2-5	CAISEGTGSTDAQETQYF	TGTGCCATCAGTGAGGGGACAGGGTCGACGGATGCCCAAGAGACCCAGTACTTC
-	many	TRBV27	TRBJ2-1	CASSLGVYNEQFF	TGTGCCAGCAGTTTAGGCGTGTACAATGAGCAGTTCTTC
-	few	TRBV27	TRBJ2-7	CASSPSRGDGPIYEQYF	TGTGCCAGCAGTCCTTCAAGGGGAGACGGCCCCATCTACGAGCAGTACTTC
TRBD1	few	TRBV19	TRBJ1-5	CASSSAQGGYQPQHF	TGTGCCAGTAGTAGCGCACAGGGGGGATATCAGCCCCAGCATTTT
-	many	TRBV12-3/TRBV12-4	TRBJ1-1	CASSLPGRTEAFF	TGTGCCAGCAGTTTACCAGGGAGGACTGAAGCTTTCTTT
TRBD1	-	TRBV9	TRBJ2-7	CASSHIGDRGSEQYF	TGTGCCAGCAGCCACATAGGTGACAGGGGAAGTGAGCAGTACTTC
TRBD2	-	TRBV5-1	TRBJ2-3	CASSFYRGGQGLTDTQYF	TGCGCCAGCAGCTTCTACCGCGGGGGGCAGGGCCTCACAGATACGCAGTATTTT
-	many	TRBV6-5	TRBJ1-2	CASSYSTQANYGYTF	TGTGCCAGCAGTTACTCGACCCAGGCTAACTATGGCTACACCTTC
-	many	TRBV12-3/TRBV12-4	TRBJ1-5	CASSLRGDQPQHF	TGTGCCAGCAGTTTACGGGGCGATCAGCCCCAGCATTTT
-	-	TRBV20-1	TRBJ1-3	CSARGRGPTGNTIYF	TGCAGTGCTAGAGGCCGAGGGCCAACTGGAAACACCATATATTTT
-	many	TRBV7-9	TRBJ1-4	CASSSGPEKLFF	TGTGCCAGCAGCTCAGGCCCTGAAAAACTGTTTTTT
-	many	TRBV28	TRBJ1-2	CAIYGQNDDGYTF	TGTGCCATCTACGGACAGAACGACGATGGCTACACCTTC
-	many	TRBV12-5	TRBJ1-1	CASGNYDDWAEAFF	TGTGCTAGTGGTAATTACGACGATTGGGCTGAAGCTTTCTTT
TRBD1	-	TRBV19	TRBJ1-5	CASSLGTGGYQPQHF	TGTGCCAGTAGTCTTGGGACAGGGGGCTACCAGCCCCAGCATTTT
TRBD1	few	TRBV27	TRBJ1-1	CASSFGTGVNTEAFF	TGTGCCAGCAGTTTTGGGACAGGAGTGAACACTGAAGCTTTCTTT
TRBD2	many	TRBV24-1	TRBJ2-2	CATSDSGGIGTGELFF	TGTGCCACCAGTGATTCGGGGGGAATCGGCACCGGGGAGCTGTTTTTT
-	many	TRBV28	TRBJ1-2	CASSLTYYGYTF	TGTGCCAGCAGTTTAACTTACTATGGCTACACCTTC
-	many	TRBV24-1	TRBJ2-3	CATSDFSRGTDTQYF	TGTGCCACCAGTGATTTCAGTAGGGGCACAGATACGCAGTATTTT
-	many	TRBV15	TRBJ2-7	CATSREQDPTSYEQYF	TGTGCCACCAGCAGAGAGCAGGACCCTACTTCCTACGAGCAGTACTTC
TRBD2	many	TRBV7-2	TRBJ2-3	CASSLNSGGDTDTQYF	TGTGCCAGCAGCTTAAACTCCGGGGGGGACACAGATACGCAGTATTTT
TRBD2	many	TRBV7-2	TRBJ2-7	CASSRKSGGTSGGSYEQYF	TGTGCCAGCAGCCGAAAGAGCGGCGGGACTAGCGGGGGTTCCTACGAGCAGTACTTC